This is a list of T cell receptor beta chains from one sample in a study of T cell responses to AZD1222 COVID-19 vaccine. Generated by immunoSEQ multiplex PCR, the TCRdb table keeps only in-frame clones and is missing some. Here the sample spans under 200,000 clones, approximately 90% being singletons. Sequenced here: peripheral blood, sampled on day 0 of AZD1222 vaccination. The receptors come from an adult in good health. CDR3s include the opening cysteine and the closing phenylalanine or tryptophan. Each record gives: clone size, CDR3 length, V gene, D gene, J gene, CDR3 protein, CDR3 DNA. The D gene is left open where the match is weak. A clone size is listed for some rows: how often the clone was seen (once, few, many), or a class if it is expanded.

abundance: once; len: 15; v_gene: TRBV5-1; d_gene: TRBD1; j_gene: TRBJ2-2; CDR3aa: CASSLERGRTGELFF; CDR3nt: TGCGCCAGCAGCTTGGAAAGGGGGCGAACCGGGGAGCTGTTTTTT
abundance: .; len: 13; v_gene: TRBV14; d_gene: .; j_gene: TRBJ1-6; CDR3aa: CASSQNRASPLHF; CDR3nt: TGTGCCAGCAGCCAAAACCGGGCTTCACCCCTCCACTTT
abundance: once; len: 16; v_gene: TRBV7-3; d_gene: .; j_gene: TRBJ2-1; CDR3aa: CASSLGVSGTTNEQFF; CDR3nt: TGTGCCAGCAGCTTAGGAGTATCCGGGACGACAAATGAGCAGTTCTTC
abundance: .; len: 13; v_gene: TRBV3-1/TRBV3-2; d_gene: .; j_gene: TRBJ2-7; CDR3aa: CASSQGTTYEQYF; CDR3nt: TGTGCCAGCAGCCAAGGGACTACCTACGAGCAGTACTTC
abundance: .; len: 14; v_gene: TRBV6-5; d_gene: .; j_gene: TRBJ1-3; CDR3aa: CASSYAGIGNTIYF; CDR3nt: TGTGCCAGCAGTTACGCGGGGATTGGGAACACCATATATTTT
abundance: once; len: 15; v_gene: TRBV27; d_gene: .; j_gene: TRBJ2-1; CDR3aa: CASSPIPASYNEQFF; CDR3nt: TGTGCCAGCAGCCCGATCCCCGCCTCCTACAATGAGCAGTTCTTC
abundance: .; len: 17; v_gene: TRBV5-1; d_gene: TRBD1; j_gene: TRBJ2-4; CDR3aa: CASSALQGARAKNIQYF; CDR3nt: TGCGCCAGCAGCGCCCTACAGGGGGCTCGAGCCAAAAACATTCAGTACTTC
abundance: .; len: 16; v_gene: TRBV5-1; d_gene: TRBD2; j_gene: TRBJ2-1; CDR3aa: CASSLVGSGVYNEQFF; CDR3nt: TGCGCCAGCAGCTTGGTAGGTAGCGGGGTATACAATGAGCAGTTCTTC
abundance: .; len: 15; v_gene: TRBV19; d_gene: .; j_gene: TRBJ1-1; CDR3aa: CASSPPRARNTEAFF; CDR3nt: TGTGCCAGTAGTCCCCCCAGGGCGCGGAACACTGAAGCTTTCTTT
abundance: once; len: 14; v_gene: TRBV7-3; d_gene: .; j_gene: TRBJ2-3; CDR3aa: CASSLMAVEGTQYF; CDR3nt: TGTGCCAGCAGCTTAATGGCCGTGGAGGGTACGCAGTATTTT
abundance: .; len: 13; v_gene: TRBV5-1; d_gene: .; j_gene: TRBJ2-7; CDR3aa: CASSSDGAREQYF; CDR3nt: TGCGCCAGCAGCTCGGACGGGGCTCGGGAGCAGTACTTC
abundance: .; len: 17; v_gene: TRBV7-9; d_gene: TRBD1; j_gene: TRBJ2-5; CDR3aa: CASSPGLPTGSGETQYF; CDR3nt: TGTGCCAGCAGCCCCGGTCTGCCGACAGGGTCGGGAGAGACCCAGTACTTC
abundance: .; len: 16; v_gene: TRBV28; d_gene: TRBD2; j_gene: TRBJ2-7; CDR3aa: CASSSSSGSSSYEQYF; CDR3nt: TGTGCCAGCAGTTCCTCTAGCGGTTCAAGCTCCTACGAGCAGTACTTC
abundance: .; len: 15; v_gene: TRBV5-4; d_gene: .; j_gene: TRBJ2-1; CDR3aa: CASSFAPSSYNEQFF; CDR3nt: TGTGCCAGCAGCTTCGCTCCGAGCTCCTACAATGAGCAGTTCTTC
abundance: .; len: 10; v_gene: TRBV20-1; d_gene: .; j_gene: TRBJ2-5; CDR3aa: CSASLETQYF; CDR3nt: TGCAGTGCTAGCCTCGAGACCCAGTACTTC
abundance: .; len: 15; v_gene: TRBV18; d_gene: .; j_gene: TRBJ1-2; CDR3aa: CASSPPGPGGYGYTF; CDR3nt: TGTGCCAGCTCACCACCGGGACCCGGAGGCTATGGCTACACCTTC
abundance: .; len: 15; v_gene: TRBV19; d_gene: TRBD1; j_gene: TRBJ1-5; CDR3aa: CASSISRGPIQPQHF; CDR3nt: TGTGCCAGTAGTATTTCCAGGGGGCCGATTCAGCCCCAGCATTTT
abundance: once; len: 13; v_gene: TRBV27; d_gene: .; j_gene: TRBJ1-1; CDR3aa: CASNKKGSTEAFF; CDR3nt: TGTGCCAGCAATAAAAAGGGGAGTACTGAAGCTTTCTTT
abundance: .; len: 15; v_gene: TRBV11-2; d_gene: .; j_gene: TRBJ1-5; CDR3aa: CASSLGLTGNQPQHF; CDR3nt: TGTGCCAGCAGCTTAGGTCTGACGGGGAATCAGCCCCAGCATTTT
abundance: .; len: 13; v_gene: TRBV6-5; d_gene: .; j_gene: TRBJ1-1; CDR3aa: CASTWGRNTEAFF; CDR3nt: TGTGCCAGCACCTGGGGCAGGAACACTGAAGCTTTCTTT
abundance: .; len: 18; v_gene: TRBV28; d_gene: .; j_gene: TRBJ1-2; CDR3aa: CASSLLIGSGSTNYGYTF; CDR3nt: TGTGCCAGCAGCTTGCTCATAGGGTCGGGAAGTACAAACTATGGCTACACCTTC
abundance: .; len: 14; v_gene: TRBV5-1; d_gene: .; j_gene: TRBJ2-5; CDR3aa: CASSLGGSRETQYF; CDR3nt: TGCGCCAGCAGCTTGGGGGGGTCCAGAGAGACCCAGTACTTC
abundance: .; len: 13; v_gene: TRBV6-2/TRBV6-3; d_gene: .; j_gene: TRBJ2-7; CDR3aa: CASSYFSLYEQYF; CDR3nt: TGTGCCAGCAGTTACTTTAGCCTCTACGAGCAGTACTTC
abundance: .; len: 18; v_gene: TRBV16; d_gene: TRBD2; j_gene: TRBJ2-1; CDR3aa: CASSQSPGLAELSNEQFF; CDR3nt: TGTGCCAGCAGCCAATCCCCGGGACTAGCGGAATTAAGTAATGAGCAGTTCTTC
abundance: .; len: 13; v_gene: TRBV3-1/TRBV3-2; d_gene: .; j_gene: TRBJ2-7; CDR3aa: CASSLGATYEQYF; CDR3nt: TGTGCCAGCAGCCTGGGGGCGACCTACGAGCAGTACTTC
abundance: .; len: 18; v_gene: TRBV27; d_gene: .; j_gene: TRBJ2-4; CDR3aa: CASSGPLAPVGGKNIQYF; CDR3nt: TGTGCCAGCAGTGGCCCGCTAGCACCGGTTGGGGGCAAAAACATTCAGTACTTC
abundance: .; len: 17; v_gene: TRBV19; d_gene: TRBD2; j_gene: TRBJ2-1; CDR3aa: CASSRTSGRATYNEQFF; CDR3nt: TGTGCCAGTAGTCGGACTAGCGGGAGGGCCACCTACAATGAGCAGTTCTTC
abundance: .; len: 17; v_gene: TRBV28; d_gene: .; j_gene: TRBJ1-2; CDR3aa: CASRARPGPSKIYGYTF; CDR3nt: TGTGCCAGCAGGGCCCGACCGGGACCTTCTAAGATCTATGGCTACACCTTC
abundance: .; len: 13; v_gene: TRBV29-1; d_gene: TRBD1; j_gene: TRBJ1-4; CDR3aa: CSAGRQGGEKLFF; CDR3nt: TGCAGCGCCGGTAGACAGGGGGGGGAAAAACTGTTTTTT
abundance: .; len: 17; v_gene: TRBV7-9; d_gene: .; j_gene: TRBJ2-3; CDR3aa: CASSPSLAAASTDTQYF; CDR3nt: TGTGCCAGCAGCCCCTCTTTGGCTGCGGCTAGCACAGATACGCAGTATTTT
abundance: .; len: 12; v_gene: TRBV13; d_gene: .; j_gene: TRBJ1-2; CDR3aa: CASGLTDYGYTF; CDR3nt: TGTGCCAGCGGCCTCACGGACTATGGCTACACCTTC
abundance: .; len: 14; v_gene: TRBV19; d_gene: TRBD2; j_gene: TRBJ2-3; CDR3aa: CARKKTSGTDTQYF; CDR3nt: TGTGCCAGAAAAAAGACTAGCGGTACAGATACGCAGTATTTT
abundance: .; len: 15; v_gene: TRBV15; d_gene: .; j_gene: TRBJ1-5; CDR3aa: CATSLYHGGNQPQHF; CDR3nt: TGTGCCACCAGCCTATATCACGGTGGCAATCAGCCCCAGCATTTT
abundance: .; len: 13; v_gene: TRBV4-2; d_gene: .; j_gene: TRBJ2-7; CDR3aa: CASSQGKVYEQYF; CDR3nt: TGTGCCAGCAGCCAAGGGAAGGTCTACGAGCAGTACTTC
abundance: .; len: 14; v_gene: TRBV7-2; d_gene: .; j_gene: TRBJ2-7; CDR3aa: CASSLWAAPYEQYF; CDR3nt: TGTGCCAGCAGCCTTTGGGCGGCCCCCTACGAGCAGTACTTC
abundance: .; len: 13; v_gene: TRBV6-5; d_gene: .; j_gene: TRBJ2-7; CDR3aa: CASSRGAGYEQYF; CDR3nt: TGTGCCAGCAGCCGGGGGGCGGGCTACGAGCAGTACTTC
abundance: .; len: 13; v_gene: TRBV5-6; d_gene: .; j_gene: TRBJ2-3; CDR3aa: CASSPGRSDTQYF; CDR3nt: TGTGCCAGCAGCCCTGGCCGGTCAGATACGCAGTATTTT
abundance: .; len: 19; v_gene: TRBV4-2; d_gene: .; j_gene: TRBJ2-1; CDR3aa: CASSQVGVFRQPSYNEQFF; CDR3nt: TGTGCCAGCAGCCAAGTTGGGGTTTTCCGGCAACCTTCCTACAATGAGCAGTTCTTC
abundance: .; len: 14; v_gene: TRBV4-1; d_gene: .; j_gene: TRBJ1-4; CDR3aa: CASSPLGGNEKLFF; CDR3nt: TGCGCCAGCAGCCCCCTCGGGGGTAATGAAAAACTGTTTTTT
abundance: .; len: 15; v_gene: TRBV7-3; d_gene: .; j_gene: TRBJ2-3; CDR3aa: CASSAYRERPDTQYF; CDR3nt: TGTGCCAGCAGCGCGTATCGGGAGCGCCCAGATACGCAGTATTTT
abundance: .; len: 12; v_gene: TRBV3-1/TRBV3-2; d_gene: .; j_gene: TRBJ1-3; CDR3aa: CASSPIGNTIYF; CDR3nt: TGTGCCAGCAGCCCGATCGGAAACACCATATATTTT
abundance: once; len: 14; v_gene: TRBV5-1; d_gene: TRBD1; j_gene: TRBJ2-7; CDR3aa: CASSLGQGPYEQYF; CDR3nt: TGCGCCAGCAGCTTGGGACAGGGGCCCTACGAGCAGTACTTC
abundance: few; len: 14; v_gene: TRBV6-5; d_gene: .; j_gene: TRBJ1-2; CDR3aa: CASGEQGTRYGYTF; CDR3nt: TGTGCCAGCGGGGAGCAGGGCACCCGCTATGGCTACACCTTC
abundance: .; len: 17; v_gene: TRBV16; d_gene: .; j_gene: TRBJ1-4; CDR3aa: CASSYERGEGRGEKLFF; CDR3nt: TGTGCCAGCAGCTACGAAAGGGGTGAAGGAAGAGGTGAAAAACTGTTTTTT
abundance: .; len: 15; v_gene: TRBV28; d_gene: TRBD2; j_gene: TRBJ2-6; CDR3aa: CASSPGGTGANVLTF; CDR3nt: TGTGCCAGCAGTCCGGGGGGGACTGGGGCCAACGTCCTGACTTTC
abundance: .; len: 15; v_gene: TRBV7-6; d_gene: .; j_gene: TRBJ2-7; CDR3aa: CASSPMGRGKREQYF; CDR3nt: TGTGCCAGCAGCCCTATGGGGAGGGGGAAGAGGGAGCAGTACTTC
abundance: .; len: 16; v_gene: TRBV5-1; d_gene: .; j_gene: TRBJ2-7; CDR3aa: CASSLALGAGSYEQYF; CDR3nt: TGCGCCAGCAGCTTGGCCTTGGGGGCGGGCTCCTACGAGCAGTACTTC
abundance: .; len: 16; v_gene: TRBV28; d_gene: .; j_gene: TRBJ2-1; CDR3aa: CASSHSPGVSYNEQFF; CDR3nt: TGTGCCAGCAGCCATAGTCCGGGCGTCTCCTACAATGAGCAGTTCTTC
abundance: .; len: 15; v_gene: TRBV6-5; d_gene: .; j_gene: TRBJ2-7; CDR3aa: CASSYYWGSSYEQYF; CDR3nt: TGTGCCAGCAGTTACTACTGGGGGAGCTCCTACGAGCAGTACTTC
abundance: once; len: 14; v_gene: TRBV7-9; d_gene: .; j_gene: TRBJ2-2; CDR3aa: CASSLDWNTGELFF; CDR3nt: TGTGCCAGCAGCTTAGACTGGAACACCGGGGAGCTGTTTTTT
abundance: once; len: 14; v_gene: TRBV3-1/TRBV3-2; d_gene: .; j_gene: TRBJ1-5; CDR3aa: CASSPRSSNQPQHF; CDR3nt: TGTGCCAGCAGCCCGAGGTCTAGCAATCAGCCCCAGCATTTT
abundance: .; len: 13; v_gene: TRBV12-3/TRBV12-4; d_gene: .; j_gene: TRBJ1-5; CDR3aa: CASSLGVDQPQHF; CDR3nt: TGTGCCAGCAGTTTGGGGGTGGATCAGCCCCAGCATTTT
abundance: .; len: 14; v_gene: TRBV6-5; d_gene: TRBD1; j_gene: TRBJ2-7; CDR3aa: CASRRTGPHYEQYF; CDR3nt: TGTGCCAGCAGGAGGACAGGACCTCACTACGAGCAGTACTTC
abundance: .; len: 13; v_gene: TRBV6-5; d_gene: .; j_gene: TRBJ2-7; CDR3aa: CASSRLQGYEQYF; CDR3nt: TGTGCCAGCAGCCGTCTTCAGGGCTACGAGCAGTACTTC
abundance: .; len: 17; v_gene: TRBV28; d_gene: TRBD2; j_gene: TRBJ2-1; CDR3aa: CASSSGSSGTSYNEQFF; CDR3nt: TGTGCCAGCAGTTCCGGCTCTAGCGGGACCTCCTACAATGAGCAGTTCTTC